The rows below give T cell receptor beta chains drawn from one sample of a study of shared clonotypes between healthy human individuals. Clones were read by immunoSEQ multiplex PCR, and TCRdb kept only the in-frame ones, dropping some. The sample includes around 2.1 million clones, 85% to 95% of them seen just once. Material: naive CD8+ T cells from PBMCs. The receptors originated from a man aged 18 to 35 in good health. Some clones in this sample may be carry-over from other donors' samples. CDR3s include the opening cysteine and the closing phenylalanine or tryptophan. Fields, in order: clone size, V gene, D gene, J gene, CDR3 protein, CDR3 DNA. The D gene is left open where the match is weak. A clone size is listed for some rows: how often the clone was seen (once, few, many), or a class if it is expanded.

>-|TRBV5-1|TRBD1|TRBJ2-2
CASSLDGTGGHTGELFF
TGCGCCAGCAGTTTGGATGGGACAGGGGGCCACACCGGGGAGCTGTTTTTT
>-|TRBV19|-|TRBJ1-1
CASSTLFWDEGEAFF
TGTGCCAGTAGTACCCTCTTTTGGGACGAGGGTGAAGCTTTCTTT
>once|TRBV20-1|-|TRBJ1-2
CSARYYGYTF
TGCAGTGCTCGGTACTATGGCTACACCTTC
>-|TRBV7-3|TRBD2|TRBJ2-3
CASSSPGLAGSTDTQYF
TGTGCCAGCAGCTCACCAGGACTAGCGGGGAGCACAGATACGCAGTATTTT
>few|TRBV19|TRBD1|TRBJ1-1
CASSMGRGSTEAFF
TGTGCCAGTAGTATGGGCAGGGGGTCGACTGAAGCTTTCTTT
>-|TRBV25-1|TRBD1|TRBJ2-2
CASGTGDLGELFF
TGTGCCAGCGGGACAGGGGACCTCGGGGAGCTGTTTTTT
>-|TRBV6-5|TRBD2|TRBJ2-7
CASSPWTSGTYEQYF
TGTGCCAGCAGTCCATGGACTAGCGGGACATACGAGCAGTACTTC
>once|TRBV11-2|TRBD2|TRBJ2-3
CASILETSGSSDTQYF
TGTGCCAGCATCCTTGAGACTAGCGGGAGCTCAGATACGCAGTATTTT
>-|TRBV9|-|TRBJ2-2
CASSVGGGGPTGELFF
TGTGCCAGCAGCGTAGGAGGGGGAGGGCCTACCGGGGAGCTGTTTTTT
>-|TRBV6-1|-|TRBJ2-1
CASSGQGRYNEQFF
TGTGCCAGCAGTGGCCAGGGAAGGTACAATGAGCAGTTCTTC
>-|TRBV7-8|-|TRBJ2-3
CASSPPWGSNPSPTDTQYF
TGTGCCAGCAGCCCCCCCTGGGGGAGTAACCCCTCTCCCACAGATACGCAGTATTTT
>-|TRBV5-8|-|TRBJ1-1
CASSFLGPGEAFF
TGTGCCAGCAGCTTTTTAGGTCCAGGAGAAGCTTTCTTT
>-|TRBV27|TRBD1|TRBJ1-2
CASSWTGGSGYTF
TGTGCCAGCAGTTGGACAGGGGGATCTGGCTACACCTTC
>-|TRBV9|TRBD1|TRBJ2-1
CASSPRTGGWGSYNEQFF
TGTGCCAGCAGCCCCCGGACAGGGGGCTGGGGCTCCTACAATGAGCAGTTCTTC
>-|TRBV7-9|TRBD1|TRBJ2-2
CASSEPGQGARELFF
TGTGCCAGCAGCGAACCGGGACAGGGGGCTAGGGAGCTGTTTTTT
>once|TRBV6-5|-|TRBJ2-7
CASSYGQGVSSYEQYF
TGTGCCAGCAGTTACGGGCAGGGCGTGAGCTCCTACGAGCAGTACTTC
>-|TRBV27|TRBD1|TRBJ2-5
CASRLLGQTQETQYF
TGTGCCAGCAGACTCTTGGGACAGACCCAAGAGACCCAGTACTTC
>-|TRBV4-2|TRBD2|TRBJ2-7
CASSRTLAGAYEQYF
TGTGCCAGCAGCCGAACACTAGCGGGAGCCTACGAGCAGTACTTC
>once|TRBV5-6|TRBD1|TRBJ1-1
CASSFRTGGTEAFF
TGTGCCAGCAGCTTTAGGACAGGGGGCACTGAAGCTTTCTTT
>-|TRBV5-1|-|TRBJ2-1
CASSDQLSVQFF
TGCGCCAGCAGCGACCAATTAAGTGTGCAGTTCTTC
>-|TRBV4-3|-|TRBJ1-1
CASSQAGLEVANTEAFF
TGCGCCAGCAGCCAAGCAGGTTTGGAGGTGGCCAACACTGAAGCTTTCTTT
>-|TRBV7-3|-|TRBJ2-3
CASSRLGTDTQYF
TGTGCCAGCAGCCGCTTGGGTACAGATACGCAGTATTTT
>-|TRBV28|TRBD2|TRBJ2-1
CASSSGSSYNEQFF
TGTGCCAGCAGTAGCGGGAGCTCCTACAATGAGCAGTTCTTC
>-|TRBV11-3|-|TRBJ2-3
CASSGGERASSTDTQYF
TGTGCCAGCAGCGGCGGGGAGAGAGCCTCTAGCACAGATACGCAGTATTTT
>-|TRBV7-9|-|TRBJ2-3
CASNRDGLTDTQYF
TGTGCCAGCAACCGGGACGGGCTGACAGATACGCAGTATTTT
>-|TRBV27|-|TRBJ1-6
CASSLSFGSPLHF
TGTGCCAGCAGTTTATCGTTTGGGTCACCCCTCCACTTT
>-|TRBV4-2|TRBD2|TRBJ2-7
CASSQEVTSEDYEQYF
TGTGCCAGCAGCCAAGAGGTTACTAGCGAGGACTACGAGCAGTACTTC
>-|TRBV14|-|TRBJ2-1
CASSQDGFGHEDNEQFF
TGTGCCAGCAGCCAAGATGGATTCGGGCATGAGGACAATGAGCAGTTCTTC
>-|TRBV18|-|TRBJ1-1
CASSPGDSMNTEAFF
TGTGCCAGCTCACCAGGGGACTCAATGAACACTGAAGCTTTCTTT
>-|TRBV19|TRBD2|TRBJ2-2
CASRAGAGTGELFF
TGTGCCAGTAGAGCGGGAGCGGGCACCGGGGAGCTGTTTTTT
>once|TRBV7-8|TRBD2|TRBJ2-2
CASSHRLAGTNTGELFF
TGTGCCAGCAGCCACCGACTAGCGGGGACTAACACCGGGGAGCTGTTTTTT
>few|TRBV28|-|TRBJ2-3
CASSGVDRNTQYF
TGTGCCAGCAGTGGGGTCGACAGAAATACGCAGTATTTT
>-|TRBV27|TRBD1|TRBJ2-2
CASSLSDRGGTGELFF
TGTGCCAGCAGTTTATCGGACAGGGGGGGCACCGGGGAGCTGTTTTTT
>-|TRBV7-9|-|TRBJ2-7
CASSLGGADEQYF
TGTGCCAGCAGCCTTGGAGGGGCGGATGAGCAGTACTTC
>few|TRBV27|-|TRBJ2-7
CASSLAGTGGYEQYF
TGTGCCAGCAGTTTAGCCGGGACCGGGGGCTACGAGCAGTACTTC
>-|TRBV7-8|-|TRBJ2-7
CASSADYEQYF
TGTGCCAGCAGCGCGGACTACGAGCAGTACTTC
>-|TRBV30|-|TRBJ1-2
CAWSVLDGAGYTF
TGTGCCTGGAGTGTACTGGATGGGGCCGGCTACACCTTC
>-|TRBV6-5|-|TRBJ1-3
CASSPFLASGNTIYF
TGTGCCAGCAGTCCTTTTTTGGCTTCCGGAAACACCATATATTTT
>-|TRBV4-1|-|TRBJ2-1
CASSPQLASLYNEQFF
TGCGCCAGCAGCCCGCAGCTAGCATCCCTTTACAATGAGCAGTTCTTC
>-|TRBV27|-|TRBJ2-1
CASSLSIDLVYNEQFF
TGTGCCAGCAGTTTATCGATTGATCTTGTTTACAATGAGCAGTTCTTC
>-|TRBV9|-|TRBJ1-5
CASSLDGGSNQPQHF
TGTGCCAGCAGCCTAGACGGGGGCAGCAATCAGCCCCAGCATTTT
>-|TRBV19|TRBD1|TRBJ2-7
CASSMGTGDYEQYF
TGTGCCAGTAGTATGGGGACAGGTGATTACGAGCAGTACTTC
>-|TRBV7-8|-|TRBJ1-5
CASSLVGALNQPQHF
TGTGCCAGCAGCTTAGTCGGGGCTTTGAATCAGCCCCAGCATTTT
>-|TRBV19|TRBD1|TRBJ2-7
CASSIDLDRDRVTYEQYF
TGTGCCAGTAGTATAGATCTTGACCGGGACAGGGTGACCTACGAGCAGTACTTC
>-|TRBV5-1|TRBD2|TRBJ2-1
CASSLSGTRDSHEQFF
TGCGCCAGCAGCTTATCCGGGACTAGAGATTCGCATGAGCAGTTCTTC
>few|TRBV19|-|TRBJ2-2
CASSIDENTGELFF
TGTGCCAGTAGTATAGACGAGAACACCGGGGAGCTGTTTTTT
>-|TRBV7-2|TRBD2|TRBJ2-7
CASSSYGLAYEQYF
TGTGCCAGCAGCTCCTATGGACTAGCGTACGAGCAGTACTTC
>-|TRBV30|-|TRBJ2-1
CAWSVWGRRNEQFF
TGTGCCTGGAGTGTCTGGGGACGGCGTAATGAGCAGTTCTTC
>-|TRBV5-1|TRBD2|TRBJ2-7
CASSLAVAGMYEQYF
TGCGCCAGCAGCTTGGCGGTAGCGGGGATGTACGAGCAGTACTTC